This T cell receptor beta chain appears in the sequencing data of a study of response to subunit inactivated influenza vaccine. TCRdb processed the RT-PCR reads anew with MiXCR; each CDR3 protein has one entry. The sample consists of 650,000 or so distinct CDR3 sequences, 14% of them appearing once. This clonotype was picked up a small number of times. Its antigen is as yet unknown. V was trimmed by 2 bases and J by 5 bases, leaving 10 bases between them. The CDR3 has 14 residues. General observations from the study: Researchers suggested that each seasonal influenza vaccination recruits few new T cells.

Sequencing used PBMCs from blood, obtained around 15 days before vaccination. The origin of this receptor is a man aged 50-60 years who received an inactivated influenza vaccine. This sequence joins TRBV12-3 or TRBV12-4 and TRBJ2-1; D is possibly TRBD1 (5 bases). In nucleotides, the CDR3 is TGTGCCAGCAGTTTAACGACAGAACACAATGAGCAGTTCTTC. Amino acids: CASSLTTEHNEQFF.